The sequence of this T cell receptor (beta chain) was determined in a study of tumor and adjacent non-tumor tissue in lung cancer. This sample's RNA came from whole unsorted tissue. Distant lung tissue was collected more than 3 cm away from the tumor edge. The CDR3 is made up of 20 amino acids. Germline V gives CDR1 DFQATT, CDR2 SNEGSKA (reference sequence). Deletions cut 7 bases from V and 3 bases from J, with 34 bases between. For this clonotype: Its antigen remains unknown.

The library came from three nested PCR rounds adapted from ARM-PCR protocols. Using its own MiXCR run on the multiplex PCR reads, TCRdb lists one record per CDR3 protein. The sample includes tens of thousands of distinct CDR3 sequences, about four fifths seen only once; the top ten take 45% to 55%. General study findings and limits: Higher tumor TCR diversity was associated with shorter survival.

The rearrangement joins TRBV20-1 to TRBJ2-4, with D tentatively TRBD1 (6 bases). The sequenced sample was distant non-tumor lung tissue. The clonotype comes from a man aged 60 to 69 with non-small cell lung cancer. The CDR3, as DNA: TGCAGTGTTACGAGCCGACCGACAGGAGTGGTGTTTCTAGTCAAAAACATTCAGTACTTC. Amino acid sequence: CSVTSRPTGVVFLVKNIQYF.